This T cell receptor beta chain was sequenced in a study of OX40 agonist ivuxolimab in advanced cancers. The germline gives CDR1 LNHDA, CDR2 SQIVND (reference sequence). The ends lost 6 bases at V and 4 bases at J; junction bases unmatched: 10. The CDR3 has 15 residues. In regard to this clone: Its target is unknown.

Study-level findings and limits: The investigators did not determine what antigen specificity the expanded peripheral T cells had.

Sequenced by immunoSEQ multiplex PCR; TCRdb stores in-frame clones only, minus some. The data show approximately 78,000 clones, about nine tenths seen once. The TCR was taken from an adult with an advanced solid tumor such as melanoma, head and neck, liver or kidney cancer. The chain couples TRBV19 to TRBJ2-3; 7 nucleotides match TRBD2. Sequencing was performed on CD4+ or CD8+ T cells sorted from blood, taken in a trial of the OX40 agonist ivuxolimab. The CDR3 is CASSDTGLGADTQYF. The CDR3 bases are TGTGCCAGTAGCGATACCGGACTAGGTGCAGATACGCAGTATTTT.